This T cell receptor beta chain stems from a study of blood T cell repertoires in COVID-19. CDR1 and CDR2 from the germline V gene are SGHRS and YFSETQ. The CDR3 has 17 residues. The J segment lost 7 bases and the V segment lost 3 bases, leaving 10 bases of the junction unmatched. Clones were sequenced by immunoSEQ multiplex PCR, and TCRdb holds only the in-frame ones, with some missing. The table lists some 380,000 clones, 70% to 85% of them singletons, with more than 0.95% in the top ten. The receptor was isolated from a human donor with acute or convalescent COVID-19. The donor label of this sample is uncertain. Sequencing was carried out using peripheral blood. V gene TRBV5-1 combines with J gene TRBJ2-1; 13 bases map to TRBD2. In nucleotides, the CDR3 is TGCGCCAGCAGCTCGCCCAGGACTAGCGGGGGTTTGAATGAGCAGTTCTTC. Translating it yields CASSSPRTSGGLNEQFF.